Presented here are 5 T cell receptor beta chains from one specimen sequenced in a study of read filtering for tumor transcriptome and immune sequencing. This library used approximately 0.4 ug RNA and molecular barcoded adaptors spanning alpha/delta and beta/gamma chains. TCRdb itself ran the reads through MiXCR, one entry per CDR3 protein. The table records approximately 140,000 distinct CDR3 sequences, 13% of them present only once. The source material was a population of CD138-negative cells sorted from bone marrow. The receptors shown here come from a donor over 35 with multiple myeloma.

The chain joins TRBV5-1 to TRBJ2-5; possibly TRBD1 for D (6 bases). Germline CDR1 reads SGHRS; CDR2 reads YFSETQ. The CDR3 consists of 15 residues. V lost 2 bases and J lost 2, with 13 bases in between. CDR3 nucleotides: TGCGCCAGCAGCTTTACGACAGGAGCACAAGAGACCCAGTACTTC. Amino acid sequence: CASSFTTGAQETQYF.

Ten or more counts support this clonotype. CDR3 in DNA: TGTGCCAGCAGCGTAGAAGGGTGGGAGAACCAGCCCCAGCATTTT. Translation: CASSVEGWENQPQHF. J is TRBJ1-5 and V is TRBV9; unclear D gene. V was trimmed by 0 bases and J by 7 bases, leaving 14 bases between them. CDR1 is SGDLS, CDR2 YYNGEE, per germline. The CDR3 spans 15 residues.

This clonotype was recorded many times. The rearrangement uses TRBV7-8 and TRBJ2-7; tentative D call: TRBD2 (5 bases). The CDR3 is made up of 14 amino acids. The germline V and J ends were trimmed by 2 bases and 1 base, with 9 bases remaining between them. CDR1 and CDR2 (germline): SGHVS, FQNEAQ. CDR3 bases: TGTGCCAGCAGCTTAAGGAGAGGGTCCTACGAGCAGTACTTC. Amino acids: CASSLRRGSYEQYF.

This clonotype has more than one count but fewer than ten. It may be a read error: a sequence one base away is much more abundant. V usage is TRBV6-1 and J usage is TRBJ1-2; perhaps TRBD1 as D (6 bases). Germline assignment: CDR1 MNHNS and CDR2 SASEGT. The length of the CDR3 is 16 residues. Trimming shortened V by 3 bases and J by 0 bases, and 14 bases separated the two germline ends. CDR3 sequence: CASSDHRAQSNYGYTF. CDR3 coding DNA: TGTGCCAGCAGTGATCACAGGGCCCAATCTAACTATGGCTACACCTTC.

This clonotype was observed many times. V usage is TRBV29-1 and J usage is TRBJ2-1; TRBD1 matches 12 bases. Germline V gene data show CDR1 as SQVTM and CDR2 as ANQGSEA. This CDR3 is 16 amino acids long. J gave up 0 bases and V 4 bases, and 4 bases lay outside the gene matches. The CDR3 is CSVGGTGGRSYNEQFF. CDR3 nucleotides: TGCAGCGTTGGCGGGACAGGGGGCCGCTCCTACAATGAGCAGTTCTTC.